These 32 T cell receptor beta chains were sequenced from one sample in a study of control samples from healthy donors and cancer patients. The table came from immunoSEQ multiplex PCR; TCRdb's copy has only in-frame clones and leaves some out. The sample lists approximately 130,000 clones, roughly 90% seen once, with almost 40% in the top ten. The sequencing sample was made of blood. The receptor source for this set is a middle-aged man in good health.

This rearrangement joins TRBV6-5 to TRBJ2-2, with a possible D match to TRBD1 (5 bases). The V gene lost 2 bases and the J gene lost 3 bases, with 10 bases spanning the gap. Per the germline V gene, CDR1 is MNHEY and CDR2 is SVGAGI. The CDR3 consists of 15 residues. The CDR3 is CASSYGVGHTGELFF. The DNA for the CDR3 is TGTGCCAGCAGTTACGGGGTGGGGCACACCGGGGAGCTGTTTTTT.

The CDR3 loop reads CASSSLGWQKETQYF. CDR3 coding DNA: TGTGCCAGCAGTTCCTTGGGGTGGCAGAAAGAGACCCAGTACTTC. The V gene is TRBV2, the J gene TRBJ2-5; D is uncertain. There are 15 residues in the CDR3. Germline CDR1 and CDR2: SNHLY and FYNNEI. The V gene lost 5 bases and the J gene lost 3 bases, with 16 bases spanning the gap.

This clone appeared a single time. The chain joins TRBV3-1 (or the pseudogene TRBV3-2) to TRBJ2-7, with TRBD2 matching over 7 bases. CDR3 length equals 16 residues. Trimming removed 1 base from V and 3 bases from J; junction bases left unmatched: 9. CDR1 and CDR2 from the germline V gene are LGHDT and YNNKEL (reference sequence). The CDR3 loop is CASSQGGRVGFYEQYF. In DNA form, the CDR3 reads TGTGCCAGCAGCCAAGGAGGGAGGGTTGGTTTCTACGAGCAGTACTTC.

This clone has just one count. This sequence joins TRBV18 and TRBJ2-5; D ambiguous. Germline CDR1 reads KGHSH; CDR2 reads LQKENI. The CDR3 is 13 residues long. Trimming cost V 2 bases and J 3 bases, with 7 bases left between them. CDR3 in amino acids: CASSPGEEETQYF. CDR3 DNA: TGTGCCAGCTCACCAGGGGAAGAAGAGACCCAGTACTTC.

Here the CDR3 reads CAISGRGRTNTGELFF. The CDR3 bases are TGTGCCATCAGTGGACGCGGGCGAACGAACACCGGGGAGCTGTTTTTT. The chain uses TRBV10-3 and TRBJ2-2; perhaps TRBD2 as D (5 bases). V dropped 4 bases and J dropped 0 bases, with 12 bases sitting between them. In germline, CDR1 is ENHRY, CDR2 SYGVKD. CDR3 length: 16 amino acids.

The CDR3 loop is CASGLVTAIYSNQPQHF. The CDR3 DNA follows: TGTGCTAGTGGTTTGGTAACGGCAATTTATAGCAATCAGCCCCAGCATTTT. This chain uses TRBV12-5 with TRBJ1-5; unclear D gene. Trimming cost V 0 bases and J 0 bases, with 12 bases left between them. From germline, CDR1 is LGHNT and CDR2 FRNRAP. The CDR3 has 17 residues. Full variable domain (remainder filled in from reference TRBV12-5 and TRBJ1-5): DARVTQTPRHKVTEMGQEVTMRCQPILGHNTVFWYRQTMMQGLELLAYFRNRAPLDDSGMPKDRFSAEMPDATLATLKIQPSEPRDSAVYFCASGLVTAIYSNQPQHFGDGTRLSIL.

The CDR3 sequence: CASGHDREQYF. CDR3 DNA sequence: TGTGCTAGTGGCCACGACAGGGAGCAGTACTTC. The chain couples TRBV12-5 to TRBJ2-7, with a tentative D call TRBD1 (6 bases). This CDR3 region has 11 residues. With 6 bases removed from V and 7 bases from J, the gap between germline ends came to 10 bases. Germline V gene lookup returns CDR1 LGHNT and CDR2 FRNRAP. The variable domain in full, completed from reference TRBV12-5 and TRBJ2-7, reads DARVTQTPRHKVTEMGQEVTMRCQPILGHNTVFWYRQTMMQGLELLAYFRNRAPLDDSGMPKDRFSAEMPDATLATLKIQPSEPRDSAVYFCASGHDREQYFGPGTRLTVT.

V and J are TRBV7-2 and TRBJ2-7, with D possibly being TRBD1 (5 bases). The CDR3 runs 12 residues. The V gene lost 4 bases and the J gene lost 4 bases, with 8 bases spanning the gap. CDR1 SGHTA and CDR2 FQGNSA come from the germline V gene. CDR3 residues: CASSSDIYEQYF. In nucleotides, the CDR3 is TGTGCCAGCAGCTCGGACATATACGAGCAGTACTTC.

The V and J genes are TRBV27 and TRBJ2-7; D gene uncertain. V was pared by 6 bases and J by 2 bases, with 17 bases between. The CDR3 spans 15 residues. Germline V gene sequence: CDR1 MNHEY, CDR2 SMNVEV (reference sequence). This chain's CDR3 is CASRIRGEPAYEQYF. CDR3 in DNA: TGTGCCAGCAGAATTCGAGGTGAACCCGCCTACGAGCAGTACTTC.

The chain carries TRBV4-2 and TRBJ2-1; D might be TRBD2 (6 bases). This CDR3 is built from 12 residues. The germline gives CDR1 LGHNA, CDR2 YNFKEQ. Trimming pared 3 bases from V and 8 bases from J, leaving 8 bases between. The CDR3 DNA is TGTGCCAGCAGCCAGGAGGGGTATGAGCAGTTCTTC. This sequence encodes CASSQEGYEQFF.

The genes are TRBV3-1 (or the pseudogene TRBV3-2) and TRBJ1-2; D gene uncertain. V gave up 0 bases and J gave up 6 bases, with 8 bases separating them. CDR1 LGHDT and CDR2 YNNKEL come from the germline V gene (reference sequence). The CDR3 is 13 residues long. CDR3 residues: CASSQDRVHGYTF. The CDR3 nucleotides are TGTGCCAGCAGCCAAGATAGAGTCCATGGCTACACCTTC.

This rearrangement joins TRBV11-2 to TRBJ1-1; D unclear. CDR1 SGHAT and CDR2 FQNNGV come from the germline V gene. The CDR3 runs 14 residues. V lost 5 bases, J lost 1 base, and 11 bases lay in between. The CDR3 loop is CASSTRTGNTEAFF. The CDR3 DNA reads as TGTGCCAGCAGCACCCGGACTGGGAACACTGAAGCTTTCTTT.

Worth noting for this clone: Other DNA sequences from this sample encode an identical CDR3 as well. V and J are TRBV5-1 and TRBJ1-1, with D tentatively TRBD1 (5 bases). Germline values: CDR1 SGHRS, CDR2 YFSETQ. The CDR3 covers 12 residues. V lost 3 bases and J lost 5, with 8 bases in between. The CDR3 region has the DNA TGCGCCAGCAGCTCCCAGGGAACTGAAGCTTTCTTT. Amino acids: CASSSQGTEAFF.

CDR3 loop: CASSLDRGNGYTF. The CDR3 DNA reads as TGTGCCAGCAGCCTCGACAGGGGTAATGGCTACACCTTC. The genes are TRBV7-2 and TRBJ1-2; TRBD1 matches at 8 bases. Losses at the gene ends were 5 bases for V and 6 bases for J; bases not matched to a gene: 5. The CDR3 is 13 residues long. CDR1 is SGHTA and CDR2 is FQGNSA in the germline V gene.

The chain uses TRBV2 and TRBJ1-6; unclear D gene. This CDR3 spans 15 amino acids. Germline CDR1 is SNHLY and CDR2 is FYNNEI. The germline V and J ends were trimmed by 8 bases and 0 bases, with 11 bases remaining between them. The CDR3 loop is CASSRDSSYNSPLHF. Here the CDR3 DNA reads TGTGCCAGCTCTAGGGATAGCTCCTATAATTCACCCCTCCACTTT.

The chain links TRBV6-5 to TRBJ1-4, with D possibly matching TRBD1 (5 bases). This CDR3 is 15 amino acids long. Germline V gene sequence: CDR1 MNHEY, CDR2 SVGAGI. V gave up 5 bases and J gave up 7 bases, with 17 bases separating them. CDR3 nucleotides: TGTGCCAGCAGTCTACATCCCAGGGTTCGTGAAAAACTGTTTTTT. Its protein product is CASSLHPRVREKLFF.

This sequence joins TRBV10-3 and TRBJ1-1; 7 positions agree with TRBD1. This CDR3 has 15 amino acids. The junction had 7 bases not matched to a gene; V was cut back by 4 bases and J by 2 bases. Germline V gene lookup returns CDR1 ENHRY and CDR2 SYGVKD. CDR3 in amino acids: CAISVDRAVNTEAFF. The CDR3 coding sequence is TGTGCCATCAGTGTCGACAGGGCAGTAAACACTGAAGCTTTCTTT.

This chain's CDR3 is CASSSDISYEQYF. CDR3 nucleotides: TGCGCCAGCAGCTCTGACATCTCCTACGAGCAGTACTTC. This chain uses TRBV5-1 with TRBJ2-7; no reliable D call. Trimming stripped 3 bases from V and 0 bases from J, with 7 bases between. CDR3 length: 13 amino acids. Per the germline V gene, CDR1 is SGHRS and CDR2 is YFSETQ.

The chain joins TRBV7-8 to TRBJ2-7; D not certain. The CDR3 length is 14 residues. The germline V gene has CDR1 SGHVS and CDR2 FQNEAQ. Trimming removed 0 bases at V and 6 bases at J, with 12 bases between. CDR3 amino acids: CASSLAVKFGEQYF. The CDR3 nucleotides are TGTGCCAGCAGCTTAGCAGTAAAATTCGGCGAGCAGTACTTC.

V and J are TRBV7-8 and TRBJ1-3, with D possibly TRBD1 on 6 matching bases. V lost 1 base and J 0 bases, leaving 16 bases between the germline ends. This CDR3 region has 18 residues. Germline-derived CDR1 and CDR2 are SGHVS and FQNEAQ. CDR3 region: CASSLESRGAISGNTIYF. The CDR3 DNA sequence: TGTGCCAGCAGCTTAGAAAGCAGGGGCGCTATCTCTGGAAACACCATATATTTT. The whole variable domain, remainder taken from reference TRBV7-8 and TRBJ1-3, is GAGVSQSPRYKVAKRGQDVALRCDPISGHVSLFWYQQALGQGPEFLTYFQNEAQLDKSGLPSDRFFAERPEGSVSTLKIQRTQQEDSAVYLCASSLESRGAISGNTIYFGEGSWLTVV.

This clone was counted only a few times. The chain joins TRBV9 to TRBJ1-6, with a possible D match to TRBD1 (5 bases). Germline-derived CDR1 and CDR2 are SGDLS and YYNGEE. V was shortened by 4 bases and J by 7 bases, with 15 bases between the two germline ends. The CDR3 has 15 amino acids. CDR3 nucleotides: TGTGCCAGCAGCACGAGACAGAATGGGAATTCACCCCTCCACTTT. Residues: CASSTRQNGNSPLHF.

The V call is TRBV4-1, the J call TRBJ1-5, with D unclear. The CDR3 extends over 14 amino acids. CDR1 is MGHRA, CDR2 YSYEKL, per germline. V dropped 0 bases and J dropped 7 bases, with 10 bases sitting between them. CDR3 sequence reads: CASSQEGVEQPQHF. CDR3 DNA sequence: TGCGCCAGCAGCCAAGAAGGAGTGGAACAGCCCCAGCATTTT.

The chain recombines TRBV30 with TRBJ2-4; maybe TRBD2 (6 bases). Looked up from germline, CDR1 is GTSNPN and CDR2 is SVGIG (reference sequence). V was clipped by 3 bases and J by 0 bases, with 9 bases between them. The CDR3 runs to 14 residues. CDR3 protein: CAWSPGLAKNIQYF. The CDR3 bases are TGTGCCTGGAGCCCGGGACTAGCCAAAAACATTCAGTACTTC.

This clone was seen more than once but under ten times. V gene TRBV7-2 combines with J gene TRBJ2-1, with TRBD2 identical over 15 bases. The V gene's germline CDR1 is SGHTA and CDR2 FQGNSA. CDR3 length equals 16 residues. Trimming took 4 bases from V and 7 from J; bases not matched to a gene: 5. The CDR3 bases are TGTGCCAGCAGCTCGGGACTAGCGGGGGGTGGGAATGAGCAGTTCTTC. This gives the protein CASSSGLAGGGNEQFF.

The chain couples TRBV27 to TRBJ2-2; TRBD1 might be the D (5 bases). V gave up 2 bases and J gave up 8 bases, with 9 bases separating them. The CDR3 is 13 residues long. Germline assignment: CDR1 MNHEY and CDR2 SMNVEV (reference sequence). The DNA for the CDR3 is TGTGCCAGCAGTTTAGTTAGGGGAGGGGAGCTGTTTTTT. It yields the protein CASSLVRGGELFF.

V and J are TRBV6-4 and TRBJ2-1; 9 nucleotides match TRBD2. V was clipped by 2 bases and J by 5 bases; unmatched bases: 4. The CDR3 is made up of 15 amino acids. The germline gives CDR1 MRHNA, CDR2 SNTAGT. In DNA form, the CDR3 reads TGTGCCAGCAGTGACGGTCTAGCGGGGAACAATGAGCAGTTCTTC. Its translation is CASSDGLAGNNEQFF.

CDR3 residues: CASTEQLLYGYTF. The CDR3 DNA follows: TGTGCCAGCACCGAGCAATTACTCTATGGCTACACCTTC. This chain connects TRBV6-5 to TRBJ1-2; unclear D gene. Looked up from germline, CDR1 is MNHEY and CDR2 is SVGAGI. The ends were cut back, 7 bases at V and 4 bases at J, with 13 bases in the middle. The CDR3 covers 13 residues.

The chain recombines TRBV5-1 with TRBJ2-7; 7 nucleotides line up with TRBD1. Germline CDR1 SGHRS, CDR2 YFSETQ. Losses at the gene ends were 2 bases for V and 6 bases for J; bases not matched to a gene: 11. This CDR3 has 15 residues. The CDR3 nucleotides read TGCGCCAGCAGCTTCTTCGACAGGGCAGGAGGCGAGCAGTACTTC. It codes for CASSFFDRAGGEQYF.

V is TRBV7-9 and J is TRBJ2-1; D is perhaps TRBD1 or TRBD2 (5 bases each). Germline loops: CDR1 SEHNR, CDR2 FQNEAQ (reference sequence). With 5 bases removed from V and 5 bases from J, the gap between germline ends came to 13 bases. The CDR3 extends over 14 amino acids. As DNA, the CDR3 is TGTGCCAGCAGCGCCACCGGGGCCGACAATGAGCAGTTCTTC. Translated: CASSATGADNEQFF.

The chain uses TRBV5-1 and TRBJ2-1; TRBD2 might be the D (5 bases). V was cut by 0 bases and J by 7 bases, with 20 bases left in between. In germline, CDR1 is SGHRS, CDR2 YFSETQ. CDR3 length equals 17 residues. The CDR3 protein is CASSLEGPATGWNEQFF. The DNA for the CDR3 is TGCGCCAGCAGCTTGGAAGGGCCCGCCACGGGGTGGAATGAGCAGTTCTTC.

The rearrangement links TRBV6-4 to TRBJ2-3; 7 nucleotides line up with TRBD2. In germline, CDR1 is MRHNA, CDR2 SNTAGT. J gave up 0 bases and V 6 bases, and 6 bases lay outside the gene matches. The CDR3 is 15 residues long. CDR3 sequence: CASSPGLDSTDTQYF. CDR3 DNA sequence: TGTGCCAGCAGCCCCGGACTAGATAGCACAGATACGCAGTATTTT.

The V and J genes are TRBV7-8 and TRBJ1-5; possibly TRBD1 for D (6 bases). Germline V gene sequence: CDR1 SGHVS, CDR2 FQNEAQ. Trimming took off 4 bases at V and 3 bases at J, with 13 bases between the two ends. This CDR3 region has 15 residues. This chain's CDR3 is CASSSLTGINQPQHF. Here the CDR3 DNA reads TGTGCCAGCAGCTCACTTACAGGGATCAATCAGCCCCAGCATTTT.